Shown below are 20 T cell receptor beta chains from a single sample sequenced in a study of blood T cell repertoires in COVID-19. Profiling relied on immunoSEQ multiplex PCR, and the TCRdb table lists in-frame clones only, not all of them. This table has under 300,000 clones, approximately 82% appearing once. The material sequenced was peripheral blood. These receptors originate from a man in his 60s who had recovered from COVID-19.

This sequence joins TRBV11-2 and TRBJ2-1, with D perhaps matching TRBD2 (6 bases). Deletions cut 5 bases from V and 0 bases from J, with 11 bases between. Per the germline V gene, CDR1 is SGHAT and CDR2 is FQNNGV. The CDR3 sequence is 15 residues long. The CDR3, as DNA: TGTGCCAGCAGCCGTAGCGGTAACTCCTACAATGAGCAGTTCTTC. This gives the protein CASSRSGNSYNEQFF. The variable domain in full, completed from reference TRBV11-2 and TRBJ2-1, reads EAGVAQSPRYKIIEKRQSVAFWCNPISGHATLYWYQQILGQGPKLLIQFQNNGVVDDSQLPKDRFSAERLKGVDSTLKIQPAKLEDSAVYLCASSRSGNSYNEQFFGPGTRLTVL.

V is TRBV12-3 or TRBV12-4 and J is TRBJ2-7; weak D call: TRBD1 (6 bases). This CDR3 contains 12 residues. The V and J ends lost 6 bases and 4 bases respectively, with 10 bases between them. The CDR3 DNA is TGTGCCAGCAGCCAAGGGGGATACGAGCAGTACTTC. It yields the protein CASSQGGYEQYF.

The V call is TRBV3-1 (or the pseudogene TRBV3-2), the J call TRBJ1-2; D may be TRBD1 (5 bases). V lost 3 bases to trimming and J lost 1 base, with 12 bases between them. Germline CDR1 reads LGHDT; CDR2 reads YNNKEL (reference sequence). The CDR3 consists of 15 residues. The CDR3 DNA sequence: TGTGCCAGCAGCCAGACAGACTCGTATAACTATGGCTACACCTTC. This codes for CASSQTDSYNYGYTF.

V and J are TRBV7-9 and TRBJ2-1, with 12 bases identical to TRBD2. With V trimmed by 5 bases and J by 15 bases, 17 bases remained unmatched. The CDR3 runs to 16 residues. The germline gives CDR1 SEHNR, CDR2 FQNEAQ (reference sequence). The CDR3 DNA follows: TGTGCCAGCAGCCTGATGACCCGTGGACTAGCGGGAATATCGTTCTTC. This sequence encodes CASSLMTRGLAGISFF.

The rearrangement joins TRBV7-3 to TRBJ2-2, with D perhaps matching TRBD1 (6 bases). Trimming pared 0 bases from V and 6 bases from J, leaving 11 bases between. The CDR3 length is 15 residues. The germline gives CDR1 SGHTA, CDR2 FQGTGA. The CDR3 DNA follows: TGTGCCAGCAGCTTAACGACGCAGGGGTCCGGGGAGCTGTTTTTT. It specifies CASSLTTQGSGELFF.

The chain is built from TRBV2 and TRBJ1-5; tentative D call: TRBD1 (5 bases). V was clipped by 0 bases and J by 4 bases, with 7 bases between them. The CDR3 length is 14 residues. Looked up from germline, CDR1 is SNHLY and CDR2 is FYNNEI. The CDR3 coding sequence is TGTGCCAGCAGTGAAGCCAGGGATAATCAGCCCCAGCATTTT. It specifies CASSEARDNQPQHF.

This clone was seen only once. V usage is TRBV5-1 and J usage is TRBJ2-1; 10 bases map to TRBD2. CDR3 size: 15 residues. V was pared by 7 bases and J by 2 bases, with 6 bases of the junction left unmatched. Germline V gene sequence: CDR1 SGHRS, CDR2 YFSETQ. CDR3 amino acids: CASSNLAGAYNEQFF. The CDR3 DNA is TGCGCCAGCTCCAATCTAGCGGGAGCCTACAATGAGCAGTTCTTC.

The V and J genes are TRBV7-9 and TRBJ1-6; D gene uncertain. CDR1 and CDR2 from the germline V gene are SEHNR and FQNEAQ (reference sequence). The CDR3 length is 13 residues. The V end was cut by 9 bases, the J end by 9 bases, with 15 bases between. The CDR3 is CASAKGLRSPLHF. As DNA, the CDR3 is TGTGCCAGTGCGAAAGGACTTCGTTCACCCCTCCACTTT.

This clone was seen a single time. This same CDR3 is encoded by further DNA sequences in the sample. This chain connects TRBV12-3 or TRBV12-4 to TRBJ1-2, with 8 bases matching TRBD1. Trimming cost V 3 bases and J 5 bases; bases outside gene matches: 2. CDR3 length equals 13 residues. In DNA form, the CDR3 reads TGTGCCAGCAGTTTGCAGGGGGCGTATGGCTACACCTTC. Protein sequence: CASSLQGAYGYTF.

The genes are TRBV11-2 and TRBJ2-7; weak D call: TRBD1 (5 bases). The CDR3 runs 12 residues. V was trimmed by 5 bases and J by 5 bases, leaving 10 bases between them. The germline V gene encodes CDR1 SGHAT and CDR2 FQNNGV. The CDR3 DNA is TGTGCCAGCAGCCCACAGGTGGACGAGCAGTACTTC. This sequence encodes CASSPQVDEQYF.

The V gene is TRBV7-8, the J gene TRBJ2-1, with D perhaps TRBD1 (5 bases). Between the trimmed V and J ends, which lost 5 bases and 0 bases, there was a span of 17 bases. This CDR3 has 17 residues. The germline V gene encodes CDR1 SGHVS and CDR2 FQNEAQ. CDR3 in DNA: TGTGCCAGCAGCGTCACACAGGCTGCTAGCTCCTACAATGAGCAGTTCTTC. As protein: CASSVTQAASSYNEQFF.

The chain joins TRBV2 to TRBJ1-1; D is possibly TRBD1 (5 bases). Germline values: CDR1 SNHLY, CDR2 FYNNEI. This CDR3 has 19 residues. V was trimmed by 0 bases and J by 4 bases, leaving 24 bases between them. The CDR3: CASSEAGKGIEAMPTEAFF. The CDR3 bases are TGTGCCAGCAGTGAAGCGGGCAAGGGGATTGAGGCTATGCCCACTGAAGCTTTCTTT.

The rearrangement links TRBV28 to TRBJ2-7; D not resolved. The V end was cut by 6 bases, the J end by 2 bases, with 14 bases between. The germline V gene encodes CDR1 MDHEN and CDR2 SYDVKM. The length of the CDR3 is 14 residues. The chain's CDR3 is CASRPEVPTYEQYF. The CDR3 DNA reads TGTGCCAGCAGACCAGAGGTCCCAACCTACGAGCAGTACTTC. Full variable domain (missing parts from reference TRBV28 and TRBJ2-7): DVKVTQSSRYLVKRTGEKVFLECVQDMDHENMFWYRQDPGLGLRLIYFSYDVKMKEKGDIPEGYSVSREKKERFSLILESASTNQTSMYLCASRPEVPTYEQYFGPGTRLTVT.

J is TRBJ2-6 and V is TRBV4-1, with 8 bases identical to TRBD1. Trimming cost V 6 bases and J 4 bases; bases outside gene matches: 8. CDR1 and CDR2 (germline): MGHRA, YSYEKL. This CDR3 has 16 amino acids. The CDR3 DNA follows: TGCGCCAGCAGGGAAACGACAGGGGCCGGGGCCAACGTCCTGACTTTC. Protein sequence: CASRETTGAGANVLTF.

V and J are TRBV9 and TRBJ2-7; 13 bases are shared with TRBD2. The CDR3 sequence is 15 residues long. With 3 bases clipped from V and 5 bases from J, the junction kept 5 bases outside the gene matches. Germline V gene data show CDR1 as SGDLS and CDR2 as YYNGEE. The DNA of the CDR3 is TGTGCCAGCAGCGCCGCCGGGACTAGCGGGGACGAGCAGTACTTC. This encodes CASSAAGTSGDEQYF.

This clone occurred once. This chain connects TRBV7-8 to TRBJ2-3; TRBD2 matches 10 bases. V lost 2 bases, J lost 8 bases, and 13 bases stayed unmatched. CDR3 length equals 17 residues. In germline, CDR1 is SGHVS, CDR2 FQNEAQ. The CDR3 reads CASSLLAGDSLRGTQYF. The CDR3 DNA follows: TGTGCCAGCAGCTTACTAGCGGGGGACTCCCTCCGGGGTACGCAGTATTTT. Complete variable domain (other parts from reference TRBV7-8 and TRBJ2-3): GAGVSQSPRYKVAKRGQDVALRCDPISGHVSLFWYQQALGQGPEFLTYFQNEAQLDKSGLPSDRFFAERPEGSVSTLKIQRTQQEDSAVYLCASSLLAGDSLRGTQYFGPGTRLTVL.

The chain carries TRBV19 and TRBJ2-7; TRBD2 matches at 10 bases. This CDR3 is built from 15 residues. J lost 1 base, V lost 5 bases, and 5 bases had no gene match. The germline CDR1 and CDR2 sequences are LNHDA and SQIVND (reference sequence). DNA of the CDR3: TGTGCCAGTAGTGGCAGGACTAGCGGTTCCTACGAGCAGTACTTC. This gives the protein CASSGRTSGSYEQYF.

The V gene is TRBV20-1, the J gene TRBJ1-3; no definite D call. The length of the CDR3 is 11 residues. Trimming took off 8 bases at V and 4 bases at J, with 9 bases between the two ends. Germline V CDR1 and CDR2: DFQATT, SNEGSKA (reference sequence). The CDR3 DNA reads as TGCAGTCTAACTTTAGGAAACACCATATATTTT. As protein: CSLTLGNTIYF.

The V call is TRBV19, the J call TRBJ1-1; maybe TRBD1 (5 bases). The V end lost 3 bases, the J end lost 0 bases, and 14 bases lay between the germline ends. The CDR3 extends over 16 amino acids. Germline CDR1 LNHDA, CDR2 SQIVND (reference sequence). The CDR3 sequence: CASSIFLRGMNTEAFF. CDR3 nucleotide sequence: TGTGCCAGTAGTATTTTCCTTCGGGGGATGAACACTGAAGCTTTCTTT.

The chain joins TRBV5-1 to TRBJ2-7; the match to TRBD1 covers 9 bases. The germline gives CDR1 SGHRS, CDR2 YFSETQ. With V trimmed by 4 bases and J by 6 bases, 11 bases remained unmatched. The length of the CDR3 is 15 residues. The CDR3 sequence: CASSVPGTGTVEQYF. The CDR3 DNA follows: TGCGCCAGCAGCGTCCCCGGGACAGGGACTGTCGAGCAGTACTTC.